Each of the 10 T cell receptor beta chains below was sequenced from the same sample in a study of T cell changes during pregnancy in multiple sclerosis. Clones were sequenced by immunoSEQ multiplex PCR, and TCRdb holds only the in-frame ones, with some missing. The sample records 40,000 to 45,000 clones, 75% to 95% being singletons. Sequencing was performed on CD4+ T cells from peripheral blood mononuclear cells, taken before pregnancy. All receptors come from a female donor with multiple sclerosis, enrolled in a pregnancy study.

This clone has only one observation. CDR3 nucleotide sequence: TGTGCCAGCGAGACAGTGACAAATGGCTACACCTTC. It yields the protein CASETVTNGYTF. The V call is TRBV2, the J call TRBJ1-2; TRBD1 is a possible D gene (5 bases). V was shortened by 8 bases and J by 6 bases, with 13 bases between the two germline ends. This CDR3 region has 12 residues. Germline V gene sequence: CDR1 SNHLY, CDR2 FYNNEI. The full variable domain, its missing parts supplied by reference TRBV2 and TRBJ1-2, is EPEVTQTPSHQVTQMGQEVILRCVPISNHLYFYWYRQILGQKVEFLVSFYNNEISEKSEIFDDQFSVERPDGSNFTLKIRSTKLEDSAMYFCASETVTNGYTFGSGTRLTVV.

In DNA, the CDR3 is TGTGCCAGCAGCCCCAGATCGGGACAGAGCTCCTACGAGCAGTACTTC. This codes for CASSPRSGQSSYEQYF. The gene calls are TRBV7-8 and TRBJ2-7; 7 bases are shared with TRBD1. Germline values: CDR1 SGHVS, CDR2 FQNEAQ. The CDR3 loop spans 16 amino acids. The V segment lost 5 bases and the J segment 0 bases; nucleotides outside the gene matches: 10.

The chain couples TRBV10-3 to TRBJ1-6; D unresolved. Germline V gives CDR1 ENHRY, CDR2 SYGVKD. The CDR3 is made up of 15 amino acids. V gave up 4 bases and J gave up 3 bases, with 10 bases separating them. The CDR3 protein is CAISGSEHYNSPLHF. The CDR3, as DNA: TGTGCCATCAGTGGGTCGGAGCACTATAATTCACCCCTCCACTTT.

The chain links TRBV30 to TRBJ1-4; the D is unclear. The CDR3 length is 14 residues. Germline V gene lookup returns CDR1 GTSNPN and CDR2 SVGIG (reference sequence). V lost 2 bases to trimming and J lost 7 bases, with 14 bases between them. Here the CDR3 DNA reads TGTGCCTGGAGTAACGGGAAGGGTGGTGAAAAACTGTTTTTT. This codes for CAWSNGKGGEKLFF.

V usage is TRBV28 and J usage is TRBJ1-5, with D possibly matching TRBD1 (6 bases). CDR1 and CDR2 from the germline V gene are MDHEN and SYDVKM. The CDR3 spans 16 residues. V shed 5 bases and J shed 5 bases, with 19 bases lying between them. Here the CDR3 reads CASSSVSQGSYQPQHF. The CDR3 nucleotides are TGTGCCAGCAGTAGTGTGAGCCAGGGGTCCTATCAGCCCCAGCATTTT.

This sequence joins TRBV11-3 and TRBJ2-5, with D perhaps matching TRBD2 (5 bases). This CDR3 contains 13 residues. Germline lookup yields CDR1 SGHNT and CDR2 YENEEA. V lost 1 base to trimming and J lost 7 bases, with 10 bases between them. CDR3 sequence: CASSLGGEGTQYF. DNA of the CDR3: TGTGCCAGCAGCTTAGGAGGCGAGGGGACCCAGTACTTC.

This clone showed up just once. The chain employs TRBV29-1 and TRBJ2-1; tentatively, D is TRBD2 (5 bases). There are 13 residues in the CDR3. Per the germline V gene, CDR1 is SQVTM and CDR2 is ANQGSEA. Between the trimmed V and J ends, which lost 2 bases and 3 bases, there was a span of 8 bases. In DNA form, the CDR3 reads TGCAGCGTTGAACAGCGGAGCTACAATGAGCAGTTCTTC. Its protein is CSVEQRSYNEQFF.

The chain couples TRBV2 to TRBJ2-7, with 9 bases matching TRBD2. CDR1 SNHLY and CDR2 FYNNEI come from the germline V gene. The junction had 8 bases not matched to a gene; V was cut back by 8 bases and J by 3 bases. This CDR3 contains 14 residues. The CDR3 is CASGGTSRLYEQYF. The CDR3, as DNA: TGTGCCAGCGGAGGGACTAGCCGTCTCTACGAGCAGTACTTC.

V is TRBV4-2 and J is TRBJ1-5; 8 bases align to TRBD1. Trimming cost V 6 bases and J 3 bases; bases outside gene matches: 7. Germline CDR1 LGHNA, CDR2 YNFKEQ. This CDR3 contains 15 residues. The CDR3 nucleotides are TGTGCCAGCAGGTCCACAGGGGGAAACAATCAGCCCCAGCATTTT. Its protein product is CASRSTGGNNQPQHF.

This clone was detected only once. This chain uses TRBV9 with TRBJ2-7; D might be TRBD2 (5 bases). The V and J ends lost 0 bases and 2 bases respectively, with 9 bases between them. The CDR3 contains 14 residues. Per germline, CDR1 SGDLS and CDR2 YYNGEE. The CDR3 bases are TGTGCCAGCAGCGTAGAGGAGGTGACCTACGAGCAGTACTTC. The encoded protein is CASSVEEVTYEQYF.